This TCR beta chain was retrieved from a study of shared clonotypes between healthy human individuals (dated by TCRdb to the early 2020s). Regarding the study in general: Three men and two women, aged 18 to 49 years, made up the cohort. Per donor, three plates each were used for CD4 naive and CD4 memory, two for CD8 naive, and one for CD8 memory. To estimate repertoire size and how much clonotype sharing occurs between individuals, the study deeply sequenced the blood TCR repertoires of 5 or 6 healthy adults. Libraries were prepared and TCR repertoires were sequenced by different laboratories using diverse techniques, in order to increase sequencing depth and limit assay-specific biases. Each donor's leukapheresis produced roughly between roughly 0.85 and 9.5 billion PBMCs.

The donors were healthy, HIV-negative adults who had no recently reported acute infections or vaccinations. Only Caucasian adults living in Nashville, Tennessee, USA were represented among the donors. CD4+ T cells were enriched through magnetic negative selection, after which naive cells were positively selected on CD45RA and the remaining negative fraction served as the memory subset. After blood collection by leukapheresis, PBMCs were isolated using Ficoll-Histopaque density gradient centrifugation and then cryopreserved in the vapor phase of liquid nitrogen. Analytical flow cytometry was used to check the purity and quantity of every magnetically sorted T cell population. Genomic DNA was isolated from every sorted fraction and measured by UV absorbance on a Nanodrop 2000c. Using the deep immunoSEQ assay, multiplex PCR amplified TCR CDR3 regions from genomic DNA. Extracted genomic DNA from each cell subset was distributed evenly across all wells of several immunoSEQ 96-well plates, and each plate was treated as a replicate. For sorted subsets, each replicate PCR was loaded with about 0.2 ug genomic DNA, equivalent to some 31,000 T cell genomes. The purified libraries were quantified using a Qubit 3.0 fluorometer, sized with a Bioanalyzer 2100, and then quantified again using the KAPA Library Quantification kit. Every immunoSEQ 96-well plate was sequenced on a separate single-read 150-cycle Illumina NextSeq 550 flow cell. Turning to the authors' computational methods: The immunoSEQ output contained only junctional sequences without quality scores, so filtering could not match that applied to full-length reads. To assign V/J genes and CDR3, sequences were annotated using PyIR, a Python wrapper for IgBLAST v1.9, with IMGT germline references. Any read was removed if the V/J assignment was weak (E-value above 1e-6), the CDR3 was missing, or the read contained stop codons, out-of-frame junctions, or ambiguous translated residues. A V3J clonotype was defined by an identical inferred V gene, J gene, and CDR3 amino acid sequence. The percentage overlap between two repertoires was calculated by dividing the number of shared unique clonotypes by the size of the smaller repertoire. RTK rarefaction, the Chao1 estimator, and Recon v2.1 estimates of unobserved clonotypes were used to assess repertoire richness. For all TCRbeta clonotypes obtained by the gDNA method from a few donors, generation probabilities were computed with OLGA. Held by TCRdb, this immuneACCESS table contains in-frame sequences only and omits some clones. Under half of the omission traces to an unresolved V gene where checked; the cause of the rest is unknown. Clonal size and the V and J genes are those of that table, whereas D and trimming came from the DNA. For this sample the table gives around 990,000 clones, of which 60% to 85% were detected only once. Jointly, the top ten make up 0.89% of the sample.

CDR1 and CDR2 are read off the germline V gene as SGDLS and YYNGEE. The CDR3 holds 11 amino acids from the cysteine to the phenylalanine. Only CDR3 DNA remains: 33 bases, in frame from the first base. V lost 3 bases and J lost 3 bases; the stretch between them is 3 bases long. Worth noting for this clone: There is no known antigen for this receptor. Per-nucleotide qualities are absent, and no much larger clonotype sits a single base away.

Results and caveats for the whole study, not just this receptor: Higher generation probabilities were observed for clonotypes shared by all four sorted-subset donors than for non-shared clonotypes. Estimated clonotype richness was generally larger for naive than for memory subsets. Because the study included a small number of donors, the genetic and exposure-history diversity represented was limited. About 5% of naive CD4, around 3.6% of naive CD8, approximately 2% of memory CD4, and about 0.4% of memory CD8 clonotypes were shared across a few donors. Pairwise subsampling indicated that sequencing depth was expected to affect the degree of clonotype sharing among donors. Sampling was limited to blood, and TCR repertoires in tissue likely differ from TCR repertoires in blood. Incomplete sequencing was indicated by rarefaction of sorted-subset datasets, despite the large sequencing depth.

The sequencing input was memory CD4+ T cells from PBMCs. What the cell subset or site label conveys for this sample: CD45RA-negative fraction. This receptor was identified in a man between 18 and 29 years old in good health. Some clones in this sample may be carry-over from other donors' samples. This chain is built from TRBV9 and TRBJ1-2, with an unclear D gene assignment. The CDR3 amino acid sequence is: CASSGYYGYTF. In nucleotide form, the sequence is TGTGCCAGCAGCGGGTACTATGGCTACACCTTC.